This T cell receptor beta chain was found in a study of control samples from healthy donors and cancer patients. The germline V gene encodes CDR1 SGDLS and CDR2 YYNGEE. The J segment lost 4 bases and the V segment lost 4 bases, leaving 8 bases of the junction unmatched. CDR3 length: 15 residues. TCRdb's copy holds only in-frame clones and misses some; the assay was immunoSEQ multiplex PCR. This repertoire shows about 220,000 clones, about 93% found once; its top ten account for around 1.5%. Specimen: blood. The chain links TRBV9 to TRBJ1-5; 7 positions agree with TRBD1. The origin of this receptor is a man aged 45-65 years in good health. CDR3 DNA sequence: TGTGCCAGCAGCCGGCAGACAGGGAGTAATCAGCCCCAGCATTTT. As protein: CASSRQTGSNQPQHF.